The sequence of this TCR beta chain was determined in a study of blood T cell repertoires in COVID-19. On the study more broadly: Samples taken during acute and convalescent COVID-19 were collected in the United States, Italy and Spain.

This CDR3 is 13 amino acids long. V shed 5 bases, J shed 5 bases, and the junction held 2 bases outside the gene matches. Per the germline V gene, CDR1 is SNHLY and CDR2 is FYNNEI. Method: immunoSEQ multiplex PCR; TCRdb's copy keeps in-frame clones and lacks some. The sample includes about 42,000 clones, roughly 80% of them seen just once. The chain joins TRBV2 to TRBJ2-5; 10 bases fit TRBD1. The sequencing input was peripheral blood. This receptor was identified in an elderly woman with acute or convalescent COVID-19. In nucleotides, the CDR3 is TGTGCCAGCAGTACGACAGGGGGCGAGACCCAGTACTTC. It codes for CASSTTGGETQYF.